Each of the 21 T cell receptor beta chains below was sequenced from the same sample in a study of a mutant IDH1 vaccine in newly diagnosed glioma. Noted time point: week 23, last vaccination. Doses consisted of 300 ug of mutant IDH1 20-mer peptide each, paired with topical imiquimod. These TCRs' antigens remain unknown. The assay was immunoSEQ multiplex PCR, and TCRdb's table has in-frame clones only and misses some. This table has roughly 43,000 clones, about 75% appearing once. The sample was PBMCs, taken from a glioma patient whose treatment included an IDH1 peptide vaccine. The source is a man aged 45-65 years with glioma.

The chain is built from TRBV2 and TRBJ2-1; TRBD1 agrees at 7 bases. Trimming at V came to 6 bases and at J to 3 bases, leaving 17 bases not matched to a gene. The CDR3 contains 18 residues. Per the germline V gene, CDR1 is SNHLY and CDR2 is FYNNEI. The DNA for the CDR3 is TGTGCCAGCAGGACCCTAGCCGGGACAGAGTTTTTCTACAATGAGCAGTTCTTC. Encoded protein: CASRTLAGTEFFYNEQFF.

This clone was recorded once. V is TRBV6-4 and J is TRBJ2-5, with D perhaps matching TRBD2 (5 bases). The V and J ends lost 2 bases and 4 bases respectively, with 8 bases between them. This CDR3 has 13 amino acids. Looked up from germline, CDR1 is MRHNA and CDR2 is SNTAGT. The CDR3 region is CASSDDRGETQYF. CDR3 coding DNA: TGTGCCAGCAGTGACGACCGGGGAGAGACCCAGTACTTC.

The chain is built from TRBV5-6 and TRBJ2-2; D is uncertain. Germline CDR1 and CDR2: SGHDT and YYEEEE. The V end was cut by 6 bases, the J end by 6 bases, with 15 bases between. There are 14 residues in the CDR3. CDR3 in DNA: TGTGCCAGCAAAAAGGGTGTTGATGCCGGGGAGCTGTTTTTT. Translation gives CASKKGVDAGELFF.

CDR3 sequence reads: CASSLSTGSKYGYTF. In DNA form, the CDR3 reads TGTGCCAGCAGTCTATCAACAGGGTCGAAGTATGGCTACACCTTC. The V and J genes are TRBV7-2 and TRBJ1-2; weak D call: TRBD1 (6 bases). In germline, CDR1 is SGHTA, CDR2 FQGNSA. Trimming shortened V by 6 bases and J by 5 bases, and 19 bases separated the two germline ends. This CDR3 region has 15 residues.

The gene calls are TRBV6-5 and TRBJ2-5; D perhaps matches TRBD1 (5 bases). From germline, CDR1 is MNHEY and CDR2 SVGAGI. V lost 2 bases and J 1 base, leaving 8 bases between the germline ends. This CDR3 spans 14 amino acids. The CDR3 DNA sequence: TGTGCCAGCAGTTACAAGGGGCCCCAAGAGACCCAGTACTTC. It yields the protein CASSYKGPQETQYF.

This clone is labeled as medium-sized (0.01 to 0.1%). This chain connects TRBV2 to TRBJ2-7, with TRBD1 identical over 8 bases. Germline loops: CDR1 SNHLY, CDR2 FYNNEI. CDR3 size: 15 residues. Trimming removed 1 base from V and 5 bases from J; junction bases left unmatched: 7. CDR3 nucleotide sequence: TGTGCCAGCAGTGAAGTCGGACAGGGCGCCCACGAGCAGTACTTC. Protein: CASSEVGQGAHEQYF. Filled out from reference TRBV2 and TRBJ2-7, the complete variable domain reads EPEVTQTPSHQVTQMGQEVILRCVPISNHLYFYWYRQILGQKVEFLVSFYNNEISEKSEIFDDQFSVERPDGSNFTLKIRSTKLEDSAMYFCASSEVGQGAHEQYFGPGTRLTVT.

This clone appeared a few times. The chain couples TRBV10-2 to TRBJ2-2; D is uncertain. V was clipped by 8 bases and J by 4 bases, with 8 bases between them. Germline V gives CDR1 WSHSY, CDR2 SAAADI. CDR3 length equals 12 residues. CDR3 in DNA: TGCGCCAGCGCCGATCCCACCGGGGAGCTGTTTTTT. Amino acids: CASADPTGELFF.

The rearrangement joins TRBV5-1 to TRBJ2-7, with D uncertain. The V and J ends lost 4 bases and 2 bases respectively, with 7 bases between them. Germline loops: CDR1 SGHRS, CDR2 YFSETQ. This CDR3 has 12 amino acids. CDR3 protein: CASSASPYEQYF. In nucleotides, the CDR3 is TGCGCCAGCAGCGCGTCCCCCTACGAGCAGTACTTC.

The CDR3 nucleotides read TGTGCCAGCAGCCGGTCAGGCGGAGAAGAGACCCAGTACTTC. Translating it yields CASSRSGGEETQYF. V is TRBV7-9 and J is TRBJ2-5, with no clear D. The germline CDR1 and CDR2 sequences are SEHNR and FQNEAQ (reference sequence). The germline V and J ends were trimmed by 5 bases and 3 bases, with 13 bases remaining between them. This CDR3 contains 14 residues.

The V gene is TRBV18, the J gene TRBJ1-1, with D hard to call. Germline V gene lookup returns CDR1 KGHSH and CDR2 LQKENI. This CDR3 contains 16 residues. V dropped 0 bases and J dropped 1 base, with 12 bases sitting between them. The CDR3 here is CASSPPNTGRNTEAFF. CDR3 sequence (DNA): TGTGCCAGCTCACCACCGAACACGGGGAGGAACACTGAAGCTTTCTTT.

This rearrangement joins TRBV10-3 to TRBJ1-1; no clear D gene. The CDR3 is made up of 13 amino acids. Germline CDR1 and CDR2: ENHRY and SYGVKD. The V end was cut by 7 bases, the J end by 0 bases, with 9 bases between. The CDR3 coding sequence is TGTGCCATCACTGACCCCATGAACACTGAAGCTTTCTTT. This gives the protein CAITDPMNTEAFF.

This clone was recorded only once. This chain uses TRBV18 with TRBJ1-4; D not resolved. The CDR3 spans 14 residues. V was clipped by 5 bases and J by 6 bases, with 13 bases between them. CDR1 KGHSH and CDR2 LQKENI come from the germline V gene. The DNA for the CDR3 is TGTGCCAGCTCAGGAGTGAACGGGGATGAAAAACTGTTTTTT. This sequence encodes CASSGVNGDEKLFF.

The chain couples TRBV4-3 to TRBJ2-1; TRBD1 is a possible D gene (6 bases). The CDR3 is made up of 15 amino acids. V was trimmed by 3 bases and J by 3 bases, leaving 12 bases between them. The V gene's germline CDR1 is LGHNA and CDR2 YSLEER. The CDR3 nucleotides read TGCGCCAGCAGCCAGCAGGGGAAGGTCTACAATGAGCAGTTCTTC. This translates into CASSQQGKVYNEQFF.

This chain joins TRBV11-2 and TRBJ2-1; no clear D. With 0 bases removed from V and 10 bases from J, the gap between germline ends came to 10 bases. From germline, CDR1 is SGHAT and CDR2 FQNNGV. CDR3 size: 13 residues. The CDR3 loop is CASSLDPGLEQFF. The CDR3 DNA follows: TGTGCCAGCAGCTTAGATCCGGGTTTAGAGCAGTTCTTC.

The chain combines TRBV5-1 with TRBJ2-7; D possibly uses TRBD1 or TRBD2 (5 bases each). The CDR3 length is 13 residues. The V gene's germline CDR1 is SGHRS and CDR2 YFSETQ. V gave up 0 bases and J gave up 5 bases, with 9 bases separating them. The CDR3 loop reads CASSLAGTHEQYF. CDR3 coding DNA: TGCGCCAGCAGCTTGGCGGGGACCCACGAGCAGTACTTC.

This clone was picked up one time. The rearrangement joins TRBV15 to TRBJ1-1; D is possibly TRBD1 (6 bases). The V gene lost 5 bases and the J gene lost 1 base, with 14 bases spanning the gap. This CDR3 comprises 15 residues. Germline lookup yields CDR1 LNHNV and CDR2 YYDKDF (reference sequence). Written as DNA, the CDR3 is TGTGCCACCAGCTCGTGGGGGCAAGGGAACACTGAAGCTTTCTTT. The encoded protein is CATSSWGQGNTEAFF.

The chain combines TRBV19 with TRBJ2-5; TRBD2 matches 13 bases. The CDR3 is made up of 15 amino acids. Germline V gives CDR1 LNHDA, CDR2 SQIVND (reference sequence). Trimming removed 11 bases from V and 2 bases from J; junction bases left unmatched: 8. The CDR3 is CAGLRLAGGQETQYF. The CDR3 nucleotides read TGTGCCGGTTTAAGACTAGCGGGGGGACAAGAGACCCAGTACTTC. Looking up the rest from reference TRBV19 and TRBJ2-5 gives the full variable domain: DGGITQSPKYLFRKEGQNVTLSCEQNLNHDAMYWYRQDPGQGLRLIYYSQIVNDFQKGDIAEGYSVSREKKESFPLTVTSAQKNPTAFYLCAGLRLAGGQETQYFGPGTRLLVL.

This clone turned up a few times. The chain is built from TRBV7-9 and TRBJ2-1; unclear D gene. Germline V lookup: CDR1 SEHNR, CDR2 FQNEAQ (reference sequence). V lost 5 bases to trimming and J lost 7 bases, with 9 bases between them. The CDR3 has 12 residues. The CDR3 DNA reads TGTGCCAGCAGCAACGGTGGGAATGAGCAGTTCTTC. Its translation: CASSNGGNEQFF. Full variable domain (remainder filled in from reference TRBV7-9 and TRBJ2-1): DTGVSQNPRHKITKRGQNVTFRCDPISEHNRLYWYRQTLGQGPEFLTYFQNEAQLEKSRLLSDRFSAERPKGSFSTLEIQRTEQGDSAMYLCASSNGGNEQFFGPGTRLTVL.

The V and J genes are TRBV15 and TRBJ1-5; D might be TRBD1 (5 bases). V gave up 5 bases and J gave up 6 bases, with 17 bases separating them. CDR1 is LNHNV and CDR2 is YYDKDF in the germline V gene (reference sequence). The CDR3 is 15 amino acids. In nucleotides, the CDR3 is TGTGCCACCAGCGGCCGGGAGCCGGGGGGTCAGCCCCAGCATTTT. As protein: CATSGREPGGQPQHF.

The CDR3 protein is CATSRGEMNTEAFF. For the CDR3, the DNA is TGTGCCACCAGCAGAGGGGAAATGAACACTGAAGCTTTCTTT. This rearrangement joins TRBV15 to TRBJ1-1; D gene unclear. CDR1 LNHNV and CDR2 YYDKDF come from the germline V gene (reference sequence). The V end lost 1 base, the J end lost 0 bases, and 6 bases lay between the germline ends. The CDR3 runs 14 residues.

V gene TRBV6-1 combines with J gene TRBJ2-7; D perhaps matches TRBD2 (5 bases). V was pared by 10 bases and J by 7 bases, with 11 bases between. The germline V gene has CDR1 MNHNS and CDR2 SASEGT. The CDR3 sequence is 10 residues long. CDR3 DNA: TGTGCCACGGACCGCGGGGAGCAGTACTTC. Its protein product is CATDRGEQYF.